The TCR beta chain under discussion was sequenced for a study of blood T cell repertoires in COVID-19. Background on the study: Sites in the United States, Italy and Spain provided acute and convalescent COVID-19 samples. PBMCs, B-cell-depleted T cells, or T cells were the source of the cDNA or gDNA that made up the material.

This CDR3 is 14 amino acids long. Germline values: CDR1 SGHVS, CDR2 FQNEAQ. The germline V and J ends were trimmed by 5 bases and 3 bases, with 13 bases remaining between them. This clone turned up a few times. In the source study's methods: Scientists estimated how many nucleated cells there were by amplifying reference gene primers. Generated by immunoSEQ multiplex PCR, the TCRdb table keeps only in-frame clones and is missing some. The V and J calls and clone size are taken from that table; D and trimming were inferred from the DNA. This table holds about 170,000 clones, approximately 90% found once.

The receptor's source is a woman older than 75 in a cohort sampled during active or convalescent COVID-19. The rearrangement joins TRBV7-8 to TRBJ1-1, with unresolved D. Sample: peripheral blood. In DNA form, the CDR3 reads TGTGCCAGCAGCCCTAGATATTTAGACACTGAAGCTTTCTTT. This translates into CASSPRYLDTEAFF.